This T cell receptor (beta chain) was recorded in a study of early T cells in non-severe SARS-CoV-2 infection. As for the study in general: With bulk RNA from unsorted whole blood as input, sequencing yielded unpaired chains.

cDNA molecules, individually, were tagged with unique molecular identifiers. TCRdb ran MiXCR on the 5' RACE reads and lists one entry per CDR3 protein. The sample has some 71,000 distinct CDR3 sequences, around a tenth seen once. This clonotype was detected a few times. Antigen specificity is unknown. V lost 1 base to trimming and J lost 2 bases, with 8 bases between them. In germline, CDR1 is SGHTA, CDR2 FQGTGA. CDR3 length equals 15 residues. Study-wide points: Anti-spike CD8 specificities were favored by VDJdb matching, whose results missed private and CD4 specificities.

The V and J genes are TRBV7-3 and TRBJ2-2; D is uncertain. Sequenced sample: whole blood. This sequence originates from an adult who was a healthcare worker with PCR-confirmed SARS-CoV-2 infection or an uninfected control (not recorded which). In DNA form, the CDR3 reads TGTGCCAGCAGCTTAATGGCGGATAACACCGGGGAGCTGTTTTTT. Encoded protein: CASSLMADNTGELFF.